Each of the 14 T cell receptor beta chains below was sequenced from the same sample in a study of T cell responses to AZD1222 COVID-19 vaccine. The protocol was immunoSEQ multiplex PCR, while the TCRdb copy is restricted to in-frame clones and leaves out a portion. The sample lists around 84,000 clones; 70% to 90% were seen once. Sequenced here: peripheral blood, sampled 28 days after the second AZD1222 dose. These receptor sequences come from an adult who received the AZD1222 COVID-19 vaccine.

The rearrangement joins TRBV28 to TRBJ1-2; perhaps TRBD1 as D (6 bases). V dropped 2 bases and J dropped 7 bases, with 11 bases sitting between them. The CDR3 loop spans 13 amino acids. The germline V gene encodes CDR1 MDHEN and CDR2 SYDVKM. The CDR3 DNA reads TGTGCCAGCAGTTTAGGGAAGGGGGTTGGCTACACCTTC. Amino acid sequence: CASSLGKGVGYTF.

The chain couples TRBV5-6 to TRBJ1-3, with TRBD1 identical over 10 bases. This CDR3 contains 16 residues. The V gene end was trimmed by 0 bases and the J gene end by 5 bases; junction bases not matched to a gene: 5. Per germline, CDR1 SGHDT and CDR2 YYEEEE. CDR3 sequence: CASSLAGTGVRNTIYF. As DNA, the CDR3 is TGTGCCAGCAGCTTGGCCGGGACAGGGGTTAGAAACACCATATATTTT.

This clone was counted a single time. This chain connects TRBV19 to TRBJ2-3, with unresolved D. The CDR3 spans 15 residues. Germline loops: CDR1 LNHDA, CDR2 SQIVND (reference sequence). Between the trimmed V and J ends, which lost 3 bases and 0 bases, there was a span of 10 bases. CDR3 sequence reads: CASSMGAISTDTQYF. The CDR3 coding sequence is TGTGCCAGTAGTATGGGTGCGATTAGCACAGATACGCAGTATTTT.

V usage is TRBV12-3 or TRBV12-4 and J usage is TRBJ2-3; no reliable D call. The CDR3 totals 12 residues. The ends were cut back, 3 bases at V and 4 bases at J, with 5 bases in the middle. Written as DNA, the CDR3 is TGTGCCAGCAGTTTCTTCCCAGATACGCAGTATTTT. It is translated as CASSFFPDTQYF.

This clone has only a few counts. This CDR3 reads CASSTDDRIVEQYF. In DNA, the CDR3 is TGTGCCAGCAGCACGGATGACAGAATAGTGGAGCAGTACTTC. The chain employs TRBV6-6 and TRBJ2-7; D may be TRBD1 (5 bases). Per the germline V gene, CDR1 is MNHNY and CDR2 is SVGAGI (reference sequence). This CDR3 has 14 amino acids. The germline V and J ends were trimmed by 6 bases and 7 bases, with 19 bases remaining between them.

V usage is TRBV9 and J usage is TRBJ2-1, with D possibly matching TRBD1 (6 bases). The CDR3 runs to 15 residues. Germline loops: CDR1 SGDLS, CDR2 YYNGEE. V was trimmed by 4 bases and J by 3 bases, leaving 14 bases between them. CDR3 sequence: CASSLGTTVYNEQFF. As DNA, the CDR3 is TGTGCCAGCAGCCTCGGGACAACCGTCTACAATGAGCAGTTCTTC.

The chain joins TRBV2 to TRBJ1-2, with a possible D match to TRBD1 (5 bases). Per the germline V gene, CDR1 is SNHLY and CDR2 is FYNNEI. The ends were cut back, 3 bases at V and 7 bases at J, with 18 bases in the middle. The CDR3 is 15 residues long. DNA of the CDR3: TGTGCCAGCAGTGACTCTCCGGGGGTGGGGCTTGGCTACACCTTC. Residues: CASSDSPGVGLGYTF.

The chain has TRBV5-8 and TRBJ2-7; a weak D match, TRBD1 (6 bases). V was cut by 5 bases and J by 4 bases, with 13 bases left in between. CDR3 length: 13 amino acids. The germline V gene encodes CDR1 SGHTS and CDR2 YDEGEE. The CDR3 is CASSGGTLYEQYF. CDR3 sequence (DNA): TGTGCCAGCAGTGGTGGGACACTTTACGAGCAGTACTTC.

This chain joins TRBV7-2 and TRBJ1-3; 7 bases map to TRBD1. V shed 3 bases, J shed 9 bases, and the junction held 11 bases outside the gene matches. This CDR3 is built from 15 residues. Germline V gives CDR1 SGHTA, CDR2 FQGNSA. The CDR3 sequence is CASSLEGAGRGTIYF. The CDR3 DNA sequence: TGTGCCAGCAGCTTGGAGGGGGCAGGGAGGGGCACCATATATTTT.

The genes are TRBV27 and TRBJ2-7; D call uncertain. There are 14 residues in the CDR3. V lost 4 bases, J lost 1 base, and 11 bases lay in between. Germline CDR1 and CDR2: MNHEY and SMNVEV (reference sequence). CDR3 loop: CASSSYTTSYEQYF. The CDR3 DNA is TGTGCCAGCAGTTCCTACACTACGTCCTACGAGCAGTACTTC.

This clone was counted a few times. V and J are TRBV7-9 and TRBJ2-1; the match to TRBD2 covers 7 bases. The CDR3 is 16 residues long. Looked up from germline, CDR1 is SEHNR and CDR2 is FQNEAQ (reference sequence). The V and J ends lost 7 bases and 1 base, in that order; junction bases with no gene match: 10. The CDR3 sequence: CASTDLTGGSYNEQFF. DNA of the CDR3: TGTGCCAGCACCGATCTCACGGGGGGATCCTACAATGAGCAGTTCTTC.

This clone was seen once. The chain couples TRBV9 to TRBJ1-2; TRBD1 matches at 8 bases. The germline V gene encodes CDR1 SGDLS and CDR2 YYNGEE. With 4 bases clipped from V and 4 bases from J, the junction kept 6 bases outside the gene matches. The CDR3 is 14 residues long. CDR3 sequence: CASSLPGQGYGYTF. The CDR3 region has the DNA TGTGCCAGCAGCCTCCCTGGACAGGGCTATGGCTACACCTTC.

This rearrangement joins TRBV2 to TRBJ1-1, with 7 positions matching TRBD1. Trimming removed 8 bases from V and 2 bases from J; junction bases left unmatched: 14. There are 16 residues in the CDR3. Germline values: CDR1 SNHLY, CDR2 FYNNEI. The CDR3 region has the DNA TGTGCCAGCGCAACCCCGGGACAGCAGATAAACACTGAAGCTTTCTTT. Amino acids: CASATPGQQINTEAFF.

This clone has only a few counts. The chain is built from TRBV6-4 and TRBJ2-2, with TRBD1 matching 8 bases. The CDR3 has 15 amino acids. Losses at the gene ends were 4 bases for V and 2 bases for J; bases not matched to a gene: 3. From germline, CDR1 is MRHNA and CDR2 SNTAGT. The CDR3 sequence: CASSAGQGNTGELFF. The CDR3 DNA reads TGTGCCAGCAGTGCCGGACAGGGCAACACCGGGGAGCTGTTTTTT.